The clone carrying this TCR beta chain was picked up a small number of times. As yet, its antigen is unknown. V shed 0 bases, J shed 2 bases, and the junction held 2 bases outside the gene matches. The CDR3 is 15 amino acids. From germline, CDR1 is SEHNR and CDR2 FQNEAQ (reference sequence). This record comes from a study of blood T cells in healthy people across ages. A J-beta primer mix and a sample-barcoded 5' primer were used in a second PCR of roughly 7 to 12 cycles. Every molecule of cDNA carried a tag from a template-switch adaptor with 12 random nucleotides. One entry per CDR3 protein results from TCRdb running MiXCR on the 5' RACE reads. In the table there are about 670,000 distinct CDR3 sequences, approximately 52% of which are singletons. Whole-study results and caveats: Diversity figures derived from one million T cells were judged to underestimate the true value. A roughly linear age-dependent decrease characterized TCR beta diversity per million T cells. PBMCs that were unsorted prevented a conclusive naive versus antigen-experienced comparison.

This sequence originates from a woman older than 75 in good health. The sequenced sample consisted of blood. V is TRBV7-9 and J is TRBJ2-5; TRBD2 matches at 8 bases. Here the CDR3 DNA reads TGTGCCAGCAGCTTAGCGCGGGGGGAGCAAGAGACCCAGTACTTC. It specifies CASSLARGEQETQYF.